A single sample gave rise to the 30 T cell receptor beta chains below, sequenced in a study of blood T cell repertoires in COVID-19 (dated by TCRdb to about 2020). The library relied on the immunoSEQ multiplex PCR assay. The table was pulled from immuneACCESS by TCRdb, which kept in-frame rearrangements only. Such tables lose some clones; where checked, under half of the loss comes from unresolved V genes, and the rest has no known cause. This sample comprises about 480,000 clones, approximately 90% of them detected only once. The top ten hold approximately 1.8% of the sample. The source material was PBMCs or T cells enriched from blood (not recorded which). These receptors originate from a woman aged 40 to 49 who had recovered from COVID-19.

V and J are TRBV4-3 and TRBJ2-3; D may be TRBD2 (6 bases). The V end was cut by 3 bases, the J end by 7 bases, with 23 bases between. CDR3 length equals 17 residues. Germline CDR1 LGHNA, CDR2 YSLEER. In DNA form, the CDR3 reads TGCGCCAGCAGCCAGAGTATATGGAGGGCCGGGGGAAATACGCAGTATTTT. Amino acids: CASSQSIWRAGGNTQYF.

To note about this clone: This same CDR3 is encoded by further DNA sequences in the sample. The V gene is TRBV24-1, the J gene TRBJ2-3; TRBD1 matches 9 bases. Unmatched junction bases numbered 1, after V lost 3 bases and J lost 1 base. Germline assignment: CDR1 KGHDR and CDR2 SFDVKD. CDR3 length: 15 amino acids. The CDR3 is CATSDRTGGTDTQYF. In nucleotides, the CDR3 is TGTGCCACCAGTGATAGGACAGGGGGCACAGATACGCAGTATTTT.

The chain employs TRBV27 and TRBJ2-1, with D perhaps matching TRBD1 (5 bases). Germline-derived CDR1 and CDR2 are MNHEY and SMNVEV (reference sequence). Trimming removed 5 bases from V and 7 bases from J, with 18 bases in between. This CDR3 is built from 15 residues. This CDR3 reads CASSPLGALGNEQFF. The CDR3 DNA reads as TGTGCCAGCAGTCCCTTAGGGGCTCTAGGAAATGAGCAGTTCTTC.

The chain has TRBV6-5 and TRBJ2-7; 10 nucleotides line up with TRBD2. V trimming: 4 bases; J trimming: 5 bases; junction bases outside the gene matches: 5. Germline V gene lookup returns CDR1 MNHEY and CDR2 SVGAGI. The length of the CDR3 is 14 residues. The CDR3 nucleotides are TGTGCCAGCAGTTCCCTAGCGGGAGCCCACGAGCAGTACTTC. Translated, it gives CASSSLAGAHEQYF.

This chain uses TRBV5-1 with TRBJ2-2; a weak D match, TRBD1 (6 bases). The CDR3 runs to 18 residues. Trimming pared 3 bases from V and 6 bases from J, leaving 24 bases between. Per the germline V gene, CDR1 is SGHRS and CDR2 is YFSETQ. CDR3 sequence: CASSSPGGGSPGAGELFF. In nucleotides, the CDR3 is TGCGCCAGCAGCTCTCCTGGGGGCGGTTCCCCAGGGGCCGGGGAGCTGTTTTTT.

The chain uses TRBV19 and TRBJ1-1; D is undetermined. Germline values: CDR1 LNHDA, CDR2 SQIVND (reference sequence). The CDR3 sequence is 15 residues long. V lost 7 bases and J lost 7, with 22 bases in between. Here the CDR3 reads CASNTKRREGNEAFF. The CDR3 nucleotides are TGTGCCAGTAATACAAAAAGGCGGGAAGGAAATGAAGCTTTCTTT.

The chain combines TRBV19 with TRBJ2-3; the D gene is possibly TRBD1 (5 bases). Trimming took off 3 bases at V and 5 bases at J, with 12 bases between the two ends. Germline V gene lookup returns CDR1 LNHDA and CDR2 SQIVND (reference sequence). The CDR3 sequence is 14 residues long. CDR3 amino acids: CASSMRHQGDTQYF. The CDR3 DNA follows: TGTGCCAGTAGTATGCGACATCAGGGAGATACGCAGTATTTT.

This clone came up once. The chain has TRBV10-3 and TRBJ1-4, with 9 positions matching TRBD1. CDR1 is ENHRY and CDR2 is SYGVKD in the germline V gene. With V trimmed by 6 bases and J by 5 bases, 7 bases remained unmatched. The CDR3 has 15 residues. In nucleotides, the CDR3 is TGTGCCATCAGACTGGGACAGGGACCAAATGAAAAACTGTTTTTT. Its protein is CAIRLGQGPNEKLFF.

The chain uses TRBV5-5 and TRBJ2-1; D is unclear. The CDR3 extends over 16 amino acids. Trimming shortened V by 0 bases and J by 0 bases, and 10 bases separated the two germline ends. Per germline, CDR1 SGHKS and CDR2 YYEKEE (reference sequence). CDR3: CASSLGPESSYNEQFF. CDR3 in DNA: TGTGCCAGCAGCTTGGGTCCGGAGAGCTCCTACAATGAGCAGTTCTTC.

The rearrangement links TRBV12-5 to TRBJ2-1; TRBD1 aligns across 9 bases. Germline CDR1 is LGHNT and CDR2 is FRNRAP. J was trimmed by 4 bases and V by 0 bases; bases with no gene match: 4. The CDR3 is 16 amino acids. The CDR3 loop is CASGLVGDRAYNEQFF. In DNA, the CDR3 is TGTGCTAGTGGTTTGGTAGGGGACAGGGCTTACAATGAGCAGTTCTTC.

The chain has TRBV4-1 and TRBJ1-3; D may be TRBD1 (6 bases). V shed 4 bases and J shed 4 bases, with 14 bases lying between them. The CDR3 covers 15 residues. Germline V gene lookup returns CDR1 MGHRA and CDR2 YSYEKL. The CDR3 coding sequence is TGCGCCAGCAGCCTGGCGGGGGCGCGGGGAAACACCATATATTTT. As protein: CASSLAGARGNTIYF.

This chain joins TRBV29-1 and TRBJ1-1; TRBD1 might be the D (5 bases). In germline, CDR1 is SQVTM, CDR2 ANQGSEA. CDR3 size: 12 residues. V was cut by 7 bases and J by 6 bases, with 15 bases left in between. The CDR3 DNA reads TGCAGCGGGGGGGGAGAGGTTGCTGAAGCTTTCTTT. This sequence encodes CSGGGEVAEAFF.

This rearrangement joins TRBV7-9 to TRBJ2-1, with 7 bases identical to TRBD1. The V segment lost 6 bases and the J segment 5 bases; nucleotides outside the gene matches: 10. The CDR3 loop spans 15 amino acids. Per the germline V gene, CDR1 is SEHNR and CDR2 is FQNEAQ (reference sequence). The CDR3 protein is CASSIPGQRNNEQFF. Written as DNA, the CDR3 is TGTGCCAGCAGTATACCGGGACAGAGGAACAATGAGCAGTTCTTC.

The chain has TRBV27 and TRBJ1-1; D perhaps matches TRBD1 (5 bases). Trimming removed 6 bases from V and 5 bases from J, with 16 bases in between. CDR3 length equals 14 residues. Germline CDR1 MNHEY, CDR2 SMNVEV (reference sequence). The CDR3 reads CASSLGGAKTEAFF. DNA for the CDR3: TGTGCCAGCAGCCTCGGAGGGGCTAAAACTGAAGCTTTCTTT.

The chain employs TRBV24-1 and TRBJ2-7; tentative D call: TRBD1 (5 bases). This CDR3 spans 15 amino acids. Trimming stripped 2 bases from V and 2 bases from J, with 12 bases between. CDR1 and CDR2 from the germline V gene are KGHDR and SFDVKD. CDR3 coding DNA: TGTGCCACCAGTGATTCGAGACAGTACACCTACGAGCAGTACTTC. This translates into CATSDSRQYTYEQYF.

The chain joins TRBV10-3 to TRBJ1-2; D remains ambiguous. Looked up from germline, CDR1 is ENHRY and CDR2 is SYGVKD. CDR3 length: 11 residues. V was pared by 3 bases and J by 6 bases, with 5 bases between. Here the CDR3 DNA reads TGTGCCATCAGTGACATCCATGGCTACACCTTC. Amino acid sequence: CAISDIHGYTF.

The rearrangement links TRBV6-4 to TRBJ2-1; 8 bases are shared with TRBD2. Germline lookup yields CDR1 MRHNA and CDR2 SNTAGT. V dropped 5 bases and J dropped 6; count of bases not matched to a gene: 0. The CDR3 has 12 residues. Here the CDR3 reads CASSSGSNEQFF. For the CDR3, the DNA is TGTGCCAGCAGTAGCGGGAGCAATGAGCAGTTCTTC.

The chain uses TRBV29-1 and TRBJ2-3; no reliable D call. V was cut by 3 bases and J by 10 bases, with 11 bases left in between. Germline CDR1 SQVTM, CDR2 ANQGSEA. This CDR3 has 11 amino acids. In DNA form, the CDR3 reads TGCAGCGTTGACTTTTTCAGCGCGCAGTATTTT. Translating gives CSVDFFSAQYF.

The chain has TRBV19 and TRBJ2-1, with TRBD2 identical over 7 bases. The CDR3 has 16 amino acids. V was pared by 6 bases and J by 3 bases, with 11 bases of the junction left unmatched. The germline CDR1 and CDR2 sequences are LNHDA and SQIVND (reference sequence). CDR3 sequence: CASSSFGGIGYNEQFF. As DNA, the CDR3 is TGTGCCAGTAGCTCCTTCGGGGGGATCGGCTACAATGAGCAGTTCTTC.

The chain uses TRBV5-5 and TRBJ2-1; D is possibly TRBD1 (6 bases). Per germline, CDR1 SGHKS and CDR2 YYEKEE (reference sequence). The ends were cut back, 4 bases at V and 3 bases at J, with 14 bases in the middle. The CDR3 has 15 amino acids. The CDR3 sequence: CASSTDRFNYNEQFF. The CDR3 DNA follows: TGTGCCAGCAGCACCGACAGGTTCAACTACAATGAGCAGTTCTTC. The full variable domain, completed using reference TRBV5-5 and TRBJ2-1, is DAGVTQSPTHLIKTRGQQVTLRCSPISGHKSVSWYQQVLGQGPQFIFQYYEKEERGRGNFPDRFSARQFPNYSSELNVNALLLGDSALYLCASSTDRFNYNEQFFGPGTRLTVL.

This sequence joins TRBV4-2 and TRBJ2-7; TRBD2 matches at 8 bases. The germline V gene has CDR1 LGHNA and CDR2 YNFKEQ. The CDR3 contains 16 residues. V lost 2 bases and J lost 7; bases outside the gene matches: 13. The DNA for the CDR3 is TGTGCCAGCAGCCAACACGGCGGGAGGCCATCCGAGGAGCAGTACTTC. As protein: CASSQHGGRPSEEQYF.

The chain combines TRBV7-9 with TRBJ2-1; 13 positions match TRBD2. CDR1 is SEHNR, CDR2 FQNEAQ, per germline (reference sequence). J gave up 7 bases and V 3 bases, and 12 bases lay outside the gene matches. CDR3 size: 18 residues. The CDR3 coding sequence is TGTGCCAGCAGCTTTAACTTAGGACTAGCGGGAGAAGCTAATGAGCAGTTCTTC. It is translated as CASSFNLGLAGEANEQFF.

CDR3 amino acids: CASSQEGGTVLREAFF. The CDR3 coding sequence is TGTGCCAGCAGCCAAGAAGGGGGGACAGTGCTCCGTGAAGCTTTCTTT. The chain is built from TRBV4-2 and TRBJ1-1, with 7 bases that match TRBD1. The junction had 11 bases not matched to a gene; V was cut back by 0 bases and J by 7 bases. This CDR3 region has 16 residues. The germline gives CDR1 LGHNA, CDR2 YNFKEQ.

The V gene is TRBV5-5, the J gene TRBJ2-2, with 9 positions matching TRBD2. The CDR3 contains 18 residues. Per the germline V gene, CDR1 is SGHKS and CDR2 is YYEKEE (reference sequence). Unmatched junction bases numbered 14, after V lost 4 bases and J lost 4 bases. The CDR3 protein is CASSPNLSAGGTTGELFF. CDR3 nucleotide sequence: TGTGCCAGCAGCCCAAATCTAAGTGCGGGAGGGACCACCGGGGAGCTGTTTTTT. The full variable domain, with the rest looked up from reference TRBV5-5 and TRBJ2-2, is DAGVTQSPTHLIKTRGQQVTLRCSPISGHKSVSWYQQVLGQGPQFIFQYYEKEERGRGNFPDRFSARQFPNYSSELNVNALLLGDSALYLCASSPNLSAGGTTGELFFGEGSRLTVL.

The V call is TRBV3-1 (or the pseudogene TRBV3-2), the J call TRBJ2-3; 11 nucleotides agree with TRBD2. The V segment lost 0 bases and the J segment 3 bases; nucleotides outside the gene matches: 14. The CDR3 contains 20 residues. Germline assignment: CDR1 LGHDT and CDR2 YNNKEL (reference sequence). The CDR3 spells CASSQDGSGRASFLTDTQYF. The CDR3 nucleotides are TGTGCCAGCAGCCAAGATGGTAGCGGGAGGGCCAGCTTCTTGACAGATACGCAGTATTTT.

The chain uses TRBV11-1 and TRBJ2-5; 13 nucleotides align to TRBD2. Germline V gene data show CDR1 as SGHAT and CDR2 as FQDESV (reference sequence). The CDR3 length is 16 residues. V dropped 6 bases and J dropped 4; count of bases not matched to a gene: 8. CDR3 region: CASRLGLAGVGETQYF. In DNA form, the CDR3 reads TGTGCCAGCAGACTCGGACTAGCGGGAGTTGGAGAGACCCAGTACTTC.

DNA for the CDR3: TGCGCCAGCAGCTGGCCCTTCGCGGGAGGGGGAGGGATGGATGAGCAGTTCTTC. This gives the protein CASSWPFAGGGGMDEQFF. The chain combines TRBV5-1 with TRBJ2-1; 9 nucleotides align to TRBD2. J was trimmed by 8 bases and V by 3 bases; bases with no gene match: 18. The CDR3 runs 18 residues. Per the germline V gene, CDR1 is SGHRS and CDR2 is YFSETQ.

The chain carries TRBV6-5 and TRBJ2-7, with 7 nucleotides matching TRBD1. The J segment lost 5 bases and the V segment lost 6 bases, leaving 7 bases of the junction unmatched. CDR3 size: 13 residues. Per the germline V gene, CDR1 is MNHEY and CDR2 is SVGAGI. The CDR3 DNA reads TGTGCCAGCAGGACACAGGGGTTCGACGAGCAGTACTTC. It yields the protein CASRTQGFDEQYF.

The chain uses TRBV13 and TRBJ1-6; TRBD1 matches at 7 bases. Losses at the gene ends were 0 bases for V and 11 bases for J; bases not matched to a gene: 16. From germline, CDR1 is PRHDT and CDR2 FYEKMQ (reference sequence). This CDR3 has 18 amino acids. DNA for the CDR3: TGTGCCAGCAGCTTAGGGATACCGGGACAGAGATCCGGGGCACCCCTCCACTTT. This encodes CASSLGIPGQRSGAPLHF. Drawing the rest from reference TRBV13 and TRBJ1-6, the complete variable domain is AAGVIQSPRHLIKEKRETATLKCYPIPRHDTVYWYQQGPGQDPQFLISFYEKMQSDKGSIPDRFSAQQFSDYHSELNMSSLELGDSALYFCASSLGIPGQRSGAPLHFGNGTRLTVT.

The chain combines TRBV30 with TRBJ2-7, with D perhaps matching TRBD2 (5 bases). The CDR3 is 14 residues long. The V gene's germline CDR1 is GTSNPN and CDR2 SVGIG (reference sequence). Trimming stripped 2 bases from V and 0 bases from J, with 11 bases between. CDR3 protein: CAWSFTGISYEQYF. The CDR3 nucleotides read TGTGCCTGGAGTTTCACCGGGATCTCCTACGAGCAGTACTTC.